This TCR beta chain was identified in a study of cytotoxic CD8 clonotypes in ibrutinib-treated CLL. Regarding the study as a whole: T-cell clonality at baseline went above that of age-matched healthy donors and rose and fell with circulating CD8+ T-cell counts.

The CDR3 length is 15 residues. Trimming at V came to 5 bases and at J to 0 bases, leaving 4 bases not matched to a gene. Germline V gene data show CDR1 as SGHTA and CDR2 as FQGTGA. As for this clone: Its antigen is undetermined.

Sequencing was performed with immunoSEQ multiplex PCR; in TCRdb, only in-frame clones are kept and a portion is missing. This repertoire shows approximately 190,000 clones, about 75% found once; its top ten account for roughly 5.8%. Specimen: PBMCs, collected after 12 months of ibrutinib treatment. This receptor was obtained from a human donor with chronic lymphocytic leukemia. The chain has TRBV7-3 and TRBJ1-2; 9 bases are a match to TRBD1. The CDR3 spells CASSLQGAPNYGYTF. The CDR3 DNA reads as TGTGCCAGCAGCCTACAGGGGGCCCCTAACTATGGCTACACCTTC. The full variable domain, its missing parts supplied by reference TRBV7-3 and TRBJ1-2, is GAGVSQTPSNKVTEKGKYVELRCDPISGHTALYWYRQSLGQGPEFLIYFQGTGAADDSGLPNDRFFAVRPEGSVSTLKIQRTERGDSAVYLCASSLQGAPNYGYTFGSGTRLTVV.